The T cell receptor beta chain under discussion was sequenced for a study of T-cell memory formation after mild COVID-19. Turning to the study itself: Across donors, TCR clusters were largely donor specific.

TCRdb analysed the 5' RACE reads with MiXCR anew, one entry per CDR3 protein. Among about 360,000 distinct CDR3 sequences listed, about 15% were seen once. Germline loops: CDR1 MNHNS, CDR2 SASEGT. V was trimmed by 7 bases and J by 1 base, leaving 13 bases between them. The CDR3 sequence is 14 residues long. Comments on this clonotype: Antigen unknown.

Study results and caveats: Cross-reactive memory apparently joined, as some responding clones appeared in pre-infection memory.

The sample consisted of PBMCs or a T cell subset sorted from them (not recorded which). The receptor's source is a young man who had mild COVID-19 (a few samples of this study predate the infection). Cell type and time point are not known. The V and J genes are TRBV6-1 and TRBJ2-5, with TRBD2 as a possible D gene (5 bases). CDR3 residues: CASTPRAAQETQYF. The CDR3 coding sequence is TGTGCCAGCACCCCGAGGGCAGCCCAAGAGACCCAGTACTTC.